Listed here are 4 T cell receptor beta chains from one sample, sequenced in a study of spatial heterogeneity in lung cancer. Time point described: sample taken at primary tumor resection. MiXCR, applied by TCRdb to the 5' RACE reads, yields one record per CDR3 protein. The data hold nearly 80,000 distinct CDR3 sequences, with 7% to 9% observed a single time. The source material was PBMCs, sampled at surgery. The source is a male donor with early-stage non-small cell lung cancer.

DNA for the CDR3: TGTGCCACCGAACAGGGTCCGTATGGCTACACCTTC. Translated, it gives CATEQGPYGYTF. This rearrangement joins TRBV7-9 to TRBJ1-2; D might be TRBD1 (6 bases). Trimming shortened V by 10 bases and J by 5 bases, and 14 bases separated the two germline ends. CDR1 SEHNR and CDR2 FQNEAQ come from the germline V gene (reference sequence). This CDR3 has 12 amino acids.

CDR3 sequence (DNA): TGTGCCAGCATGGCATGGGGGGGGAAGGGAACTGAAGCTTTCTTT. It specifies CASMAWGGKGTEAFF. V is TRBV28 and J is TRBJ1-1; weak D call: TRBD1 (5 bases). The V gene lost 7 bases and the J gene lost 5 bases, with 20 bases spanning the gap. Germline assignment: CDR1 MDHEN and CDR2 SYDVKM. The CDR3 is made up of 15 amino acids.

The rearrangement links TRBV29-1 to TRBJ1-3; D call uncertain. V shed 6 bases and J shed 1 base, with 19 bases lying between them. This CDR3 comprises 16 residues. CDR1 is SQVTM, CDR2 ANQGSEA, per germline. CDR3 DNA sequence: TGCAGCGTCCTACCAGCGGGAGTAGGGTCTGGAAACACCATATATTTT. As protein: CSVLPAGVGSGNTIYF.

This clonotype was recorded a few times. The V call is TRBV2, the J call TRBJ2-3, with TRBD1 identical over 8 bases. J was trimmed by 1 base and V by 3 bases; bases with no gene match: 3. This CDR3 spans 15 amino acids. The germline V gene encodes CDR1 SNHLY and CDR2 FYNNEI. The CDR3 region is CASSDPGGGTDTQYF. In DNA, the CDR3 is TGTGCCAGCAGTGACCCAGGGGGCGGCACAGATACGCAGTATTTT.